Described below is a single TCR beta chain sequence and its context. The data are from a study of blood T cell repertoires in COVID-19. Authors' processing steps: Amplification of reference gene primers provided the estimated nucleated cell counts. Some clones are missing from TCRdb's copy, which holds only in-frame ones; the method was immunoSEQ multiplex PCR. The V and J calls and clone size are taken from that table; D and trimming were inferred from the DNA. Of around 80,000 clones in the sample, approximately 80% were seen once. Trimming took 2 bases from V and 4 from J; bases not matched to a gene: 5. The CDR3 contains 16 residues. Germline V gene lookup returns CDR1 SGHRS and CDR2 YFSETQ.

The TCR sequence derives from a man of 80 years or more with acute or convalescent COVID-19. This chain uses TRBV5-1 with TRBJ2-2, with 10 bases identical to TRBD1. The specimen sequenced was peripheral blood. The CDR3: CASSLPGQGFTGELFF. In nucleotides, the CDR3 is TGCGCCAGCAGCTTACCGGGACAGGGGTTCACCGGGGAGCTGTTTTTT.